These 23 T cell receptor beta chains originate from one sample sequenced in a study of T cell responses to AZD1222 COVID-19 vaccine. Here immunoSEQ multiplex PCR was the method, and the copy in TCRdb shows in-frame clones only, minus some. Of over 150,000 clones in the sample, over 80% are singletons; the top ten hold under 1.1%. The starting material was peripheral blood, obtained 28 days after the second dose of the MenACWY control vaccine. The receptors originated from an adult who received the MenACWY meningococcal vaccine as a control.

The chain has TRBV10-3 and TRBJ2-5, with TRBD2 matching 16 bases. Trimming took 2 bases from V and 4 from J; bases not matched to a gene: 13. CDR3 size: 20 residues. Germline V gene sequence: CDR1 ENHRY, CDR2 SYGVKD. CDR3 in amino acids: CAISEPGRGLAGGRSETQYF. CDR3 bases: TGTGCCATCAGTGAGCCAGGTCGGGGACTAGCGGGGGGGAGGTCAGAGACCCAGTACTTC.

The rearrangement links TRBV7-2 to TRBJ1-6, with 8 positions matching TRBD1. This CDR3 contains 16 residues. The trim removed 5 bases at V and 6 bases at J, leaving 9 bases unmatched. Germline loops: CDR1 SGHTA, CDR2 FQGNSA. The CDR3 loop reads CASSPNRGAINSPLHF. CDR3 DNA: TGTGCCAGCAGCCCCAACAGGGGGGCCATTAATTCACCCCTCCACTTT.

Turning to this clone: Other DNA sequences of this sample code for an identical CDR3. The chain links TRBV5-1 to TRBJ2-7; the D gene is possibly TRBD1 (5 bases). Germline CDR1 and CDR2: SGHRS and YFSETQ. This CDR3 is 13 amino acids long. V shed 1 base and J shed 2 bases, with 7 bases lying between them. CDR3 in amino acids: CASSLQGAYEQYF. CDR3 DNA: TGCGCCAGCAGCTTGCAAGGGGCCTACGAGCAGTACTTC.

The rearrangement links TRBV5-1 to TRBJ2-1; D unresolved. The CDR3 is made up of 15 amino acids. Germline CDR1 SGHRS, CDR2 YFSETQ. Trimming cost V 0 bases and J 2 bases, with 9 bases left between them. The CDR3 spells CASSLVGETYNEQFF. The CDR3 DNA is TGCGCCAGCAGCTTGGTTGGTGAAACCTACAATGAGCAGTTCTTC. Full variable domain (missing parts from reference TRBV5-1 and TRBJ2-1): KAGVTQTPRYLIKTRGQQVTLSCSPISGHRSVSWYQQTPGQGLQFLFEYFSETQRNKGNFPGRFSGRQFSNSRSEMNVSTLELGDSALYLCASSLVGETYNEQFFGPGTRLTVL.

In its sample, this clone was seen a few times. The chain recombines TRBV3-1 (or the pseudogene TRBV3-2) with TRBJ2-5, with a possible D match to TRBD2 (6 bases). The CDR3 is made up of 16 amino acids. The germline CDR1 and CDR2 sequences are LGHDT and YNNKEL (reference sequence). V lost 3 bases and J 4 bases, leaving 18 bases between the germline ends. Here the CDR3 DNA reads TGTGCCAGCAGCCACGCGGGACTTCAGAGGGGAGAGACCCAGTACTTC. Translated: CASSHAGLQRGETQYF.

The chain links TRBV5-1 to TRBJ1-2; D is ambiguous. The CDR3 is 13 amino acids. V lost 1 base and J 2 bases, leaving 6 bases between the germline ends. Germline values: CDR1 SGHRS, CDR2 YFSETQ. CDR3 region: CASSLTDNYGYTF. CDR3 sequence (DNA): TGCGCCAGCAGCTTGACAGACAACTATGGCTACACCTTC.

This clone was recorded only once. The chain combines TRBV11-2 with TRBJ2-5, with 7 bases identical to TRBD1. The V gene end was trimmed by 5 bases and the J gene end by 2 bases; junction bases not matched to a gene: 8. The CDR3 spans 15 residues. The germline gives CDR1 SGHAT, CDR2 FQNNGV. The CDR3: CASSRYWDRQETQYF. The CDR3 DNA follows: TGTGCCAGCAGCCGATACTGGGACAGACAAGAGACCCAGTACTTC.

As DNA, the CDR3 is TGTGCCAGTAGCCCTTCGGGGCGCCTTTCGAGCTCCTATAATTCACCCCTCCACTTT. Translating it yields CASSPSGRLSSSYNSPLHF. V is TRBV19 and J is TRBJ1-6; tentatively, D is TRBD1 (5 bases). CDR1 is LNHDA and CDR2 is SQIVND in the germline V gene (reference sequence). This CDR3 is built from 19 residues. Trimming left V 6 bases short and J 0 bases short, with 21 bases between.

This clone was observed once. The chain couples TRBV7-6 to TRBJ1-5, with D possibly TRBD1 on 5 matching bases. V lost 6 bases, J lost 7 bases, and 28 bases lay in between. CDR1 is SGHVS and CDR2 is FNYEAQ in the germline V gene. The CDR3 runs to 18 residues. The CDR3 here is CASSPSQAGPDPTQPQHF. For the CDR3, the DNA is TGTGCCAGCAGTCCTTCCCAGGCGGGGCCCGATCCCACCCAGCCCCAGCATTTT.

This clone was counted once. The CDR3 loop is CASSLRDSFFNYGYTF. CDR3 coding DNA: TGTGCCAGTAGCCTTCGGGACAGTTTTTTTAACTATGGCTACACCTTC. The V and J genes are TRBV19 and TRBJ1-2, with 7 positions matching TRBD1. The CDR3 covers 16 residues. Germline V CDR1 and CDR2: LNHDA, SQIVND (reference sequence). The junction had 11 bases not matched to a gene; V was cut back by 6 bases and J by 1 base. Looking up the rest from reference TRBV19 and TRBJ1-2 gives the full variable domain: DGGITQSPKYLFRKEGQNVTLSCEQNLNHDAMYWYRQDPGQGLRLIYYSQIVNDFQKGDIAEGYSVSREKKESFPLTVTSAQKNPTAFYLCASSLRDSFFNYGYTFGSGTRLTVV.

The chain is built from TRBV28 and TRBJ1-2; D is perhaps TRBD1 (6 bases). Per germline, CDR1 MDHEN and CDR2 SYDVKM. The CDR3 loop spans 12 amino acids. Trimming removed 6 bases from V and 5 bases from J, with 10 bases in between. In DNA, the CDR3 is TGTGCCAGCAGAGGGGGTCGGTATGGCTACACCTTC. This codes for CASRGGRYGYTF.

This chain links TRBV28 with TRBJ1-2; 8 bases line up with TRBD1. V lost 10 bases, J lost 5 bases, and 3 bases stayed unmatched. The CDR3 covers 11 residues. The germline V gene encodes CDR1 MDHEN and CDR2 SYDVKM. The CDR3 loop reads CATGQGYGYTF. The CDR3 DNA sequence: TGTGCCACCGGACAGGGATATGGCTACACCTTC.

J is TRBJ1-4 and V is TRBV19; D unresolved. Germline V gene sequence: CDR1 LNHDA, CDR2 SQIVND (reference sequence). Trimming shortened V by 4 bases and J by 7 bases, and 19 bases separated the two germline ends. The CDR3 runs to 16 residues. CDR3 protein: CASSTPRTLTSEKLFF. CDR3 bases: TGTGCCAGTAGTACCCCCCGAACCCTAACGAGTGAAAAACTGTTTTTT.

In nucleotides, the CDR3 is TGTGCCAGCAGTGAATCTATTTGGGCAAACAATGAGCAGTTCTTC. This sequence encodes CASSESIWANNEQFF. The chain links TRBV2 to TRBJ2-1; no reliable D call. Germline V gives CDR1 SNHLY, CDR2 FYNNEI. The germline V and J ends were trimmed by 2 bases and 5 bases, with 13 bases remaining between them. This CDR3 has 15 amino acids.

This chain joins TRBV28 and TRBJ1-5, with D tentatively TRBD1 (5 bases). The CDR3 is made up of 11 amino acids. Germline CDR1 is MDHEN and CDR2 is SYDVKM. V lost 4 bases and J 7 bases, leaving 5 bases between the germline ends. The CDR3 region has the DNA TGTGCCAGCAGTTCAGGGCAGCCCCAGCATTTT. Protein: CASSSGQPQHF.

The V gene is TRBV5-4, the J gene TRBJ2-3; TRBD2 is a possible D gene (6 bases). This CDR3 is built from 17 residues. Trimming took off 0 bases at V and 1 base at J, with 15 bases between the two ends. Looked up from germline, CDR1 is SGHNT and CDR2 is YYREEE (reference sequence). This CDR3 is CASSLAYSSEGTDTQYF. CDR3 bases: TGTGCCAGCAGCTTGGCCTATTCTAGCGAAGGCACAGATACGCAGTATTTT. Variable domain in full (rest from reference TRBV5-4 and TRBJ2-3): ETGVTQSPTHLIKTRGQQVTLRCSSQSGHNTVSWYQQALGQGPQFIFQYYREEENGRGNFPPRFSGLQFPNYSSELNVNALELDDSALYLCASSLAYSSEGTDTQYFGPGTRLTVL.

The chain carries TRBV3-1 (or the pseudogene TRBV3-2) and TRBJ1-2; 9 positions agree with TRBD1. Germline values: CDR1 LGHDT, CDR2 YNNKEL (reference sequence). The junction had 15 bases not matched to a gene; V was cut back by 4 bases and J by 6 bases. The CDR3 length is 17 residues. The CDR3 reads CASSLGTGFPSAHGYTF. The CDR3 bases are TGTGCCAGCAGCCTCGGGACAGGGTTTCCATCGGCCCATGGCTACACCTTC.

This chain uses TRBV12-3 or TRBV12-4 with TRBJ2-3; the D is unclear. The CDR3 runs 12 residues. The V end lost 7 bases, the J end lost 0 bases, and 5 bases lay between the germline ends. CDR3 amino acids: CASKPSTDTQYF. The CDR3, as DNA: TGTGCCAGCAAACCTAGCACAGATACGCAGTATTTT.

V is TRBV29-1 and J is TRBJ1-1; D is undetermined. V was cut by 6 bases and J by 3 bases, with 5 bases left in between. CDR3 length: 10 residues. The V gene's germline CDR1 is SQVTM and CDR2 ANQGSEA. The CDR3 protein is CSVRDTEAFF. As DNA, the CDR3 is TGCAGCGTCAGAGACACTGAAGCTTTCTTT.

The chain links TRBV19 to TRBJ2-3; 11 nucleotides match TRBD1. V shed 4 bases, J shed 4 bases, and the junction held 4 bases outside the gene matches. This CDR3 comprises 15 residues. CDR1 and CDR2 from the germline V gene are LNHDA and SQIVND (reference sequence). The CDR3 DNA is TGTGCCAGTAGTACGGACAGGGGGCGCGCAGATACGCAGTATTTT. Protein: CASSTDRGRADTQYF.

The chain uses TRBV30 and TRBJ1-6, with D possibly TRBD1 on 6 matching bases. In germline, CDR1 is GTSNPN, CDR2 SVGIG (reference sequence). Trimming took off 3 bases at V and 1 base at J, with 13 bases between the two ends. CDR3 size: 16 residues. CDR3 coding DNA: TGTGCCTGGAGGAGGGACACCTCATCCTATAATTCACCCCTCCACTTT. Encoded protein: CAWRRDTSSYNSPLHF.

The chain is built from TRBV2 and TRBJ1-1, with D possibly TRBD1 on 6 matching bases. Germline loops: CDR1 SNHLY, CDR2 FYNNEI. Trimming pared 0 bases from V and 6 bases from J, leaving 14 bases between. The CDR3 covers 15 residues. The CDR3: CASSEAVAPGAEAFF. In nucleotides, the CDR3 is TGTGCCAGCAGTGAAGCGGTGGCCCCAGGGGCTGAAGCTTTCTTT. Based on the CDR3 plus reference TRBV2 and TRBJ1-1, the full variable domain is EPEVTQTPSHQVTQMGQEVILRCVPISNHLYFYWYRQILGQKVEFLVSFYNNEISEKSEIFDDQFSVERPDGSNFTLKIRSTKLEDSAMYFCASSEAVAPGAEAFFGQGTRLTVV.

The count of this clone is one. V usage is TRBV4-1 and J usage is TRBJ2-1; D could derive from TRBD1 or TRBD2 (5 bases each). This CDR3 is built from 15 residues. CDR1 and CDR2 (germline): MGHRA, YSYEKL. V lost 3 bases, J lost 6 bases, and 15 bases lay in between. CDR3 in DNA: TGCGCCAGCAGCCAGCTACCGGGACCAGGCAATGAGCAGTTCTTC. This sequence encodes CASSQLPGPGNEQFF.